This TCR beta chain was captured by sequencing in a study of T cells after posttransplantation cyclophosphamide. Libraries were prepared by immunoSEQ multiplex PCR; TCRdb keeps only in-frame clonotypes and omits some of them. The sample contains some 54,000 clones, 90% to 95% of which appear only once. Per the germline V gene, CDR1 is SEHNR and CDR2 is FQNEAQ (reference sequence). V shed 5 bases and J 4 bases; nucleotides not matched to a gene: 6. The length of the CDR3 is 14 residues. The source of this sequence is a woman in her 30s in good health and a related stem cell transplant donor. The sample was PBMCs. This rearrangement joins TRBV7-9 to TRBJ2-7, with TRBD2 identical over 9 bases. The CDR3 nucleotides read TGTGCCAGCAGCCCCCCAGCGGGGGGATACGAGCAGTACTTC. Its translation: CASSPPAGGYEQYF.